The 11 T cell receptor beta chains listed next were all sequenced from one sample in a study of OX40 agonist ivuxolimab in advanced cancers. Assay used: immunoSEQ multiplex PCR; TCRdb lists only in-frame clones, some missing. The table has about 83,000 clones, around 80% seen once; the top ten hold 1.5% to 2%. The sequenced sample was CD4+ or CD8+ T cells sorted from blood, obtained in a trial of the OX40 agonist ivuxolimab. These TCRs come from an adult with an advanced solid tumor such as melanoma, head and neck, liver or kidney cancer.

The chain combines TRBV15 with TRBJ2-7; a possible D gene is TRBD2 (6 bases). V lost 0 bases to trimming and J lost 6 bases, with 9 bases between them. The germline V gene has CDR1 LNHNV and CDR2 YYDKDF (reference sequence). The length of the CDR3 is 13 residues. CDR3 region: CATSRDQGLEQYF. The CDR3 DNA reads TGTGCCACCAGCAGAGATCAGGGACTCGAGCAGTACTTC.

The chain carries TRBV9 and TRBJ1-3; no reliable D call. Trimming shortened V by 0 bases and J by 7 bases, and 14 bases separated the two germline ends. The CDR3 covers 15 residues. Germline loops: CDR1 SGDLS, CDR2 YYNGEE. The DNA for the CDR3 is TGTGCCAGCAGCGTAGGGACCAGGACTAAGAACACCATATATTTT. This codes for CASSVGTRTKNTIYF.

The chain recombines TRBV5-1 with TRBJ2-1, with D possibly TRBD1 on 5 matching bases. CDR1 and CDR2 from the germline V gene are SGHRS and YFSETQ. The CDR3 consists of 16 residues. Trimming took off 0 bases at V and 4 bases at J, with 14 bases between the two ends. The CDR3 sequence is CASSLGAGNGYNEQFF. Written as DNA, the CDR3 is TGCGCCAGCAGCTTGGGAGCAGGGAACGGGTACAATGAGCAGTTCTTC.

The CDR3 sequence: CASSGPGYEKLFF. The DNA for the CDR3 is TGTGCCAGCTCGGGCCCTGGGTATGAAAAACTGTTTTTT. V and J are TRBV18 and TRBJ1-4; D ambiguous. The V end was cut by 6 bases, the J end by 6 bases, with 11 bases between. Germline V gives CDR1 KGHSH, CDR2 LQKENI. This CDR3 spans 13 amino acids.

The chain is built from TRBV11-2 and TRBJ2-7; 8 bases are a match to TRBD1. The V gene end was trimmed by 4 bases and the J gene end by 0 bases; junction bases not matched to a gene: 5. This CDR3 is built from 15 residues. Per germline, CDR1 SGHAT and CDR2 FQNNGV. The CDR3 DNA sequence: TGTGCCAGCAGCTCGGGACAGGAGAGCTCCTACGAGCAGTACTTC. It yields the protein CASSSGQESSYEQYF. Full variable domain (missing parts from reference TRBV11-2 and TRBJ2-7): EAGVAQSPRYKIIEKRQSVAFWCNPISGHATLYWYQQILGQGPKLLIQFQNNGVVDDSQLPKDRFSAERLKGVDSTLKIQPAKLEDSAVYLCASSSGQESSYEQYFGPGTRLTVT.

Here the CDR3 DNA reads TGTGCCAGCAGGCAGTTTAATTCACCCCTCCACTTT. Amino acid sequence: CASRQFNSPLHF. The chain uses TRBV27 and TRBJ1-6; D is ambiguous. The V end was cut by 6 bases, the J end by 6 bases, with 6 bases between. The V gene's germline CDR1 is MNHEY and CDR2 SMNVEV (reference sequence). This CDR3 contains 12 residues.

The CDR3 DNA is TGTGCCAGCAGAAGCGCCACCGGAAGGACTAGCGGGGCAGATACGCAGTATTTT. It specifies CASRSATGRTSGADTQYF. The chain employs TRBV2 and TRBJ2-3; 12 positions match TRBD2. CDR3 length: 18 amino acids. V shed 6 bases and J 4 bases; nucleotides not matched to a gene: 14. Germline loops: CDR1 SNHLY, CDR2 FYNNEI.

The chain employs TRBV5-1 and TRBJ2-1, with 9 bases lining up with TRBD1. The CDR3 loop spans 18 amino acids. From germline, CDR1 is SGHRS and CDR2 YFSETQ. Trimming took 2 bases from V and 2 from J; bases not matched to a gene: 11. DNA for the CDR3: TGCGCCAGCAGCTTCCGAATCGCCGGGACAGGGACCTACAATGAGCAGTTCTTC. Encoded protein: CASSFRIAGTGTYNEQFF.

This sequence joins TRBV9 and TRBJ2-2; D is possibly TRBD2 (5 bases). Germline loops: CDR1 SGDLS, CDR2 YYNGEE. The V end lost 4 bases, the J end lost 1 base, and 11 bases lay between the germline ends. The CDR3 has 15 amino acids. CDR3 DNA sequence: TGTGCCAGCAGCTCTCGGACTGGGAACACCGGGGAGCTGTTTTTT. The encoded protein is CASSSRTGNTGELFF.

In this sample, this clone turned up a few times. V and J are TRBV9 and TRBJ2-5; D gene unclear. Deletions cut 3 bases from V and 5 bases from J, with 11 bases between. CDR3 length equals 13 residues. Germline V CDR1 and CDR2: SGDLS, YYNGEE. This CDR3 is CASSAGPKETQYF. Here the CDR3 DNA reads TGTGCCAGCAGCGCCGGGCCCAAGGAGACCCAGTACTTC.

This chain's CDR3 is CASSLALGRRAFF. The CDR3 nucleotides read TGTGCCAGCAGCTTAGCGCTTGGTCGGCGGGCTTTCTTT. The chain joins TRBV7-2 to TRBJ1-1; D is unresolved. V was cut by 0 bases and J by 11 bases, with 13 bases left in between. Germline V gene sequence: CDR1 SGHTA, CDR2 FQGNSA. The CDR3 spans 13 residues.